This T cell receptor beta chain was identified in a study of spatial heterogeneity in lung cancer. Turning to the study itself: Alpha-chain sequences were consistently detected in smaller numbers than beta-chain sequences.

This clonotype showed up just a few times. Time point described: sample taken at primary tumor resection. This CDR3 spans 12 amino acids. The V and J ends lost 5 bases and 2 bases respectively, with 6 bases between them. Germline CDR1 MNHEY, CDR2 SVGEGT. TCRdb redid the calling of the 5' RACE reads with MiXCR, one entry per CDR3 protein. The sample has about 5,800 distinct CDR3 sequences; approximately 13% are singletons. This material consisted of normal lung tissue next to the tumor, taken at surgery. This TCR was recovered from a female donor with early-stage non-small cell lung cancer. The chain couples TRBV6-2 or TRBV6-3 to TRBJ1-2; D is perhaps TRBD1 (6 bases). As DNA, the CDR3 is TGTGCCAGCAGTACAGGGAACTATGGCTACACCTTC. It yields the protein CASSTGNYGYTF.